The 10 T cell receptor beta chains listed next were all sequenced from one sample in a study of T cell responses to AZD1222 COVID-19 vaccine. The table came from immunoSEQ multiplex PCR; TCRdb's copy has only in-frame clones and leaves some out. The sample gives about 210,000 clones, 90% to 95% of which show up once; around 1.7% is in the top ten. Sequenced here: peripheral blood, sampled 28 days after the second dose of the MenACWY control vaccine. The receptors shown here come from an adult who received the MenACWY meningococcal vaccine as a control.

The V gene is TRBV12-3 or TRBV12-4, the J gene TRBJ2-7; D remains unclear. CDR3 length equals 13 residues. V lost 7 bases and J lost 0, with 10 bases in between. The CDR3 nucleotides are TGTGCCAGCAAGGCGGTGAGCTCCTACGAGCAGTACTTC. Protein: CASKAVSSYEQYF.

The genes are TRBV4-2 and TRBJ1-5; D perhaps matches TRBD1 (5 bases). The CDR3 runs 15 residues. In germline, CDR1 is LGHNA, CDR2 YNFKEQ. With 0 bases removed from V and 10 bases from J, the gap between germline ends came to 16 bases. The CDR3 sequence is CASSQDTRYQGPQHF. CDR3 in DNA: TGTGCCAGCAGCCAAGATACGCGGTATCAGGGACCCCAGCATTTT.

The V call is TRBV27, the J call TRBJ2-5; TRBD1 matches 7 bases. The CDR3 totals 15 residues. Germline V gene lookup returns CDR1 MNHEY and CDR2 SMNVEV (reference sequence). The trim removed 4 bases at V and 1 base at J, leaving 6 bases unmatched. For the CDR3, the DNA is TGTGCCAGCAGTTCGGGACAGCCTCTCCAAGAGACCCAGTACTTC. The encoded protein is CASSSGQPLQETQYF.

This clone was detected a few times. This chain uses TRBV4-1 with TRBJ2-7, with a possible D match to TRBD1 (6 bases). Trimming shortened V by 5 bases and J by 2 bases, and 16 bases separated the two germline ends. The CDR3 covers 15 residues. Germline V gene data show CDR1 as MGHRA and CDR2 as YSYEKL. CDR3 sequence: CASSSRTGTPYEQYF. In nucleotides, the CDR3 is TGCGCCAGCAGCTCGCGTACAGGGACCCCCTACGAGCAGTACTTC.

This chain links TRBV11-2 with TRBJ2-7; 9 bases fit TRBD1. The germline CDR1 and CDR2 sequences are SGHAT and FQNNGV. The V gene end was trimmed by 2 bases and the J gene end by 3 bases; junction bases not matched to a gene: 5. The CDR3 spans 15 residues. The CDR3 is CASSLTDRGGYEQYF. CDR3 nucleotide sequence: TGTGCCAGCAGCTTAACGGACAGGGGAGGCTACGAGCAGTACTTC.

This sequence joins TRBV6-6 and TRBJ2-5, with a tentative D call TRBD2 (6 bases). V lost 7 bases to trimming and J lost 5 bases, with 17 bases between them. Germline-derived CDR1 and CDR2 are MNHNY and SVGAGI (reference sequence). The CDR3 spans 14 residues. The CDR3 nucleotides are TGTGCCAGCACAAGACTCGGGGCGGGGGAGACCCAGTACTTC. Amino acid sequence: CASTRLGAGETQYF.

V usage is TRBV21-1 and J usage is TRBJ1-3. TRBV21-1 is a documented pseudogene. This CDR3 has 18 amino acids. The CDR3 coding sequence is TGTGCCAGCAGCAAAGGCCGGGGGGGGCTCAACTCTGGAAACACCATATATTTT. Translating it yields CASSKGRGGLNSGNTIYF.

This chain links TRBV5-1 with TRBJ2-7; D may be TRBD1 (5 bases). V was shortened by 0 bases and J by 2 bases, with 15 bases between the two germline ends. This CDR3 comprises 16 residues. The germline CDR1 and CDR2 sequences are SGHRS and YFSETQ. Written as DNA, the CDR3 is TGCGCCAGCAGCTTGGCCGGTGGGGCACAGGCCTACGAGCAGTACTTC. As protein: CASSLAGGAQAYEQYF.

The chain employs TRBV14 and TRBJ1-4, with a possible D match to TRBD1 (6 bases). The CDR3 spans 16 residues. Germline values: CDR1 SGHDN, CDR2 FVKESK. The V end was cut by 4 bases, the J end by 5 bases, with 17 bases between. Written as DNA, the CDR3 is TGTGCCAGCAGCCGCCCAGGGGCCCGGGGGAATGAAAAACTGTTTTTT. Protein product: CASSRPGARGNEKLFF.

This chain joins TRBV7-8 and TRBJ2-2; D perhaps matches TRBD1 (6 bases). The CDR3 contains 19 residues. CDR1 is SGHVS and CDR2 is FQNEAQ in the germline V gene. The V end was cut by 6 bases, the J end by 0 bases, with 23 bases between. CDR3 sequence (DNA): TGTGCCAGCAGTTATGGGTATAACATGGGGACAACGAACACCGGGGAGCTGTTTTTT. Translation: CASSYGYNMGTTNTGELFF.